This TCR beta chain emerged from a study of blood T cell repertoires in COVID-19. The CDR3 is made up of 13 amino acids. The germline V gene encodes CDR1 SGHVS and CDR2 FNYEAQ. Deletions cut 1 base from V and 7 bases from J, with 7 bases between. Using immunoSEQ multiplex PCR, the repertoire was profiled, and TCRdb retains in-frame clones only, with some absent. Of roughly 40,000 clones listed, roughly 89% are singletons. This chain uses TRBV7-6 with TRBJ2-2; D unclear. The clonotype originates from a man aged 50 to 60 with active COVID-19. The sample consisted of peripheral blood. The CDR3 nucleotides read TGTGCCAGCAGCTTAGATTTAGTCGGGGAGCTGTTTTTT. Protein sequence: CASSLDLVGELFF.